This passage covers 10 T cell receptor beta chains from one sample sequenced in a study of T cells in Graves' hyperthyroidism and ophthalmopathy. Amplification of TCR beta CDR3 regions used RNA as the template. A set of HTBI primers served as the primers for a first-round RT-PCR of the TCR CDR3. One entry per CDR3 protein, called by TCRdb with MiXCR from the multiplex PCR reads. This table holds around 200,000 distinct CDR3 sequences, 15% to 20% found once. Sequencing was done on a sample of blood. Receptors were obtained from a man aged 40-50 years with Graves' hyperthyroidism.

The rearrangement links TRBV4-3 to TRBJ2-1, with TRBD2 matching 8 bases. The germline CDR1 and CDR2 sequences are LGHNA and YSLEER. CDR3 length equals 15 residues. V lost 3 bases and J lost 0; bases outside the gene matches: 1. The CDR3, as DNA: TGCGCCAGCAGCCACGGGACTAGCTCCTACAATGAGCAGTTCTTC. Its translation is CASSHGTSSYNEQFF.

This chain joins TRBV12-3 or TRBV12-4 and TRBJ1-4, with no clear D. Trimming took 1 base from V and 9 from J, leaving 12 bases between them. The CDR3 consists of 14 residues. CDR3 region: CASSLGQRVQKLFF. Written as DNA, the CDR3 is TGTGCCAGCAGTTTAGGGCAACGGGTTCAAAAACTGTTTTTT.

This clonotype was counted at least ten times. The rearrangement links TRBV20-1 to TRBJ1-2; D unclear. Germline-derived CDR1 and CDR2 are DFQATT and SNEGSKA (reference sequence). V was trimmed by 0 bases and J by 8 bases, leaving 16 bases between them. The CDR3 length is 14 residues. The CDR3 loop is CSARDSASLGGYTF. The CDR3 DNA is TGCAGTGCTAGAGATTCCGCATCATTGGGAGGCTACACCTTC.

This clonotype came up a few times. The rearrangement uses TRBV6-1 and TRBJ2-7, with D possibly matching TRBD2 (6 bases). Germline lookup yields CDR1 MNHNS and CDR2 SASEGT. The CDR3 is made up of 15 amino acids. V shed 6 bases and J shed 5 bases, with 20 bases lying between them. This chain's CDR3 is CASSPWRDRPNEQYF. CDR3 bases: TGTGCCAGCAGCCCCTGGAGGGACCGCCCCAACGAGCAGTACTTC.

The chain uses TRBV3-1 and TRBJ1-1; D remains ambiguous. The CDR3 is made up of 14 amino acids. Germline-derived CDR1 and CDR2 are LGHDT and YNNKEL (reference sequence). Deletions cut 0 bases from V and 12 bases from J, with 17 bases between. As DNA, the CDR3 is TGTGCCAGCAGCCAAGAAGAAGCCGCCCCCCGTCCTTTCTTT. It specifies CASSQEEAAPRPFF.

The table lists this clonotype with many counts. The chain couples TRBV5-6 to TRBJ1-2; D not resolved. Germline V gene sequence: CDR1 SGHDT, CDR2 YYEEEE. The CDR3 covers 13 residues. The V end lost 1 base, the J end lost 4 bases, and 8 bases lay between the germline ends. The DNA of the CDR3 is TGTGCCAGCAGCTTGCCGGGAGGCTATGGCTACACCTTC. This sequence encodes CASSLPGGYGYTF.

This clonotype has ten or more counts. V usage is TRBV5-1 and J usage is TRBJ2-7; D possibly corresponds to TRBD1 (6 bases). This CDR3 is 15 amino acids long. Trimming removed 2 bases from V and 3 bases from J, with 15 bases in between. CDR1 and CDR2 (germline): SGHRS, YFSETQ. The DNA of the CDR3 is TGCGCCAGCAGCTTACTACAGGGACGGGGCTACGAGCAGTACTTC. It specifies CASSLLQGRGYEQYF.

This clonotype was seen ten or more times. This sequence joins TRBV6-1 and TRBJ2-7; a weak D match, TRBD1 (5 bases). V lost 5 bases and J lost 4, with 15 bases in between. The CDR3 is made up of 14 amino acids. Germline V gene data show CDR1 as MNHNS and CDR2 as SASEGT. CDR3 bases: TGTGCCAGCAGTTCGGTTCGACAGTTATACGAGCAGTACTTC. It codes for CASSSVRQLYEQYF.

This chain connects TRBV2 to TRBJ2-7; tentative D call: TRBD1 (5 bases). V lost 6 bases to trimming and J lost 0 bases, with 9 bases between them. In germline, CDR1 is SNHLY, CDR2 FYNNEI. This CDR3 comprises 13 residues. The CDR3 DNA reads TGTGCCAGCAGGGACGACAGCTCCTACGAGCAGTACTTC. This gives the protein CASRDDSSYEQYF.

About this clonotype: A clone one base away is much larger, so this may be a read error. The rearrangement links TRBV30 to TRBJ2-1; maybe TRBD2 (6 bases). The CDR3 has 13 residues. Germline V CDR1 and CDR2: GTSNPN, SVGIG (reference sequence). The V end was cut by 5 bases, the J end by 9 bases, with 17 bases between. The CDR3 DNA sequence: TGTGCCTGGGATTCAGGGACTGGGAGTGAGCAGTTCTTC. Translation gives CAWDSGTGSEQFF.